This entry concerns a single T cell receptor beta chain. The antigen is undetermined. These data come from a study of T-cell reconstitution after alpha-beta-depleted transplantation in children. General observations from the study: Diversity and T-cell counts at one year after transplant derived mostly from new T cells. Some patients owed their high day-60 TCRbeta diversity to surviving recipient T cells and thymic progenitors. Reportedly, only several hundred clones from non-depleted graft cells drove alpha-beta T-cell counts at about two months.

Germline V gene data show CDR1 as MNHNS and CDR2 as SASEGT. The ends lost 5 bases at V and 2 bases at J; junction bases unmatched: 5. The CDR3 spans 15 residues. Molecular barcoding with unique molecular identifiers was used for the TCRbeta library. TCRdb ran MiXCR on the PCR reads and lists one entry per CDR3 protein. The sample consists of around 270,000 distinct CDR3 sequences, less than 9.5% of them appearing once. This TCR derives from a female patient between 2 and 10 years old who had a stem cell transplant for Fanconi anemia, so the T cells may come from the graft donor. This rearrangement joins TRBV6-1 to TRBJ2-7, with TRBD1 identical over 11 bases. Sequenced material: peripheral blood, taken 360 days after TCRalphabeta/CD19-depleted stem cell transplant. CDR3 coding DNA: TGTGCCAGCAGTAGGTCGGGACAGGGGGCCTACGAGCAGTACTTC. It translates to CASSRSGQGAYEQYF.